A selection of T cell receptor beta chains follows, all from one sample in a study of beta chain features in type 1 diabetes. Using immunoSEQ multiplex PCR, the repertoire was profiled, and TCRdb retains in-frame clones only, with some absent. Of some 160,000 clones in the sample, approximately 9% are singletons; the top ten hold about 0.5%. The sample consisted of central memory CD4+ T cells from blood. The receptor source for this set is a woman under 30 with type 1 diabetes. CDR3s include the opening cysteine and the closing phenylalanine or tryptophan.

>TRBV28|TRBJ2-7
CASSPARELINEQYF
>TRBV5-1|TRBJ1-1
CASSSRQRTMNTEAFF
>TRBV4-1|TRBJ1-5
CASSPPGGNQPQHF
>TRBV6-1|TRBJ2-1
CASSEGPGGGPASWDEQFF
>TRBV5-4|TRBJ2-5
CASSSRAGVETQYF
>TRBV23-1|TRBJ1-1
CASSQSVQGGDTEAFF
>TRBV5-5|TRBJ2-7
CASSLAAGRDYEQYF
>TRBV4-2|TRBJ2-7
CASSQNREAYEQYF
>TRBV6-6|TRBJ2-5
CASTSRVETQYF
>TRBV30|TRBJ2-1
CAWSVLAGDEQFF
>TRBV7-2|TRBJ1-2
CASSSYKKESGYTF
>TRBV12-5|TRBJ1-5
CASGLGRGNQPQHF
>TRBV25-1|TRBJ2-6
CASSESGQPGANVLTF
>TRBV7-2|TRBJ2-3
CASSIASGPTDTQYF
>TRBV4-3|TRBJ1-2
CASSQGSGQHNYGYTF
>TRBV5-1|TRBJ1-6
CASSLDTADNSPLHF
>TRBV4-3|TRBJ2-5
CASSQGQGGLRETQYF
>TRBV6-1|TRBJ2-1
CASHSSSFSYNEQFF
>TRBV28|TRBJ1-1
CASSLYRTGGSGTEAFF
>TRBV5-1|TRBJ2-3
CASSLDLAGGTDTQYF
>TRBV18|TRBJ2-1
CASSPNGGDHEQFF
>TRBV7-3|TRBJ2-7
CANGQGYEQYF
>TRBV19|TRBJ2-1
CASSTGQTSSYNEQFF
>TRBV7-9|TRBJ2-5
CASSPGPFREEQYF
>TRBV6-5|TRBJ2-5
CASSPPESETQYF
>TRBV15|TRBJ2-7
CATSRDFPGQGAEQYF
>TRBV5-4|TRBJ2-5
CASVDRGRETQYF